The source of this T cell receptor beta chain is a study of cytomegalovirus exposure and HLA in healthy donors. The CDR3 runs to 15 residues. CDR1 LNHNV and CDR2 YYDKDF come from the germline V gene (reference sequence). Germline trimming cut 5 bases from V and 1 base from J; bases unmatched to any gene: 5. Produced via immunoSEQ multiplex PCR; TCRdb's table is partial and in-frame only. The sample has about 88,000 clones; approximately 96% are singletons. Study observations and caveats: Using the classifier, cytomegalovirus status was reportedly diagnosed with high specificity and sensitivity. The study recorded more than 150 TCR beta chains that were cytomegalovirus-associated.

As concerns this clone: Its specificity is unknown.

The TCR comes from a man between 18 and 29 years old in good health and CMV-seronegative. Sequenced material: PBMCs. The rearrangement uses TRBV15 and TRBJ2-3, with 8 bases that match TRBD1. CDR3 sequence reads: CATSSRGRGTDTQYF. The CDR3 bases are TGTGCCACCAGCTCCAGGGGGCGCGGCACAGATACGCAGTATTTT.